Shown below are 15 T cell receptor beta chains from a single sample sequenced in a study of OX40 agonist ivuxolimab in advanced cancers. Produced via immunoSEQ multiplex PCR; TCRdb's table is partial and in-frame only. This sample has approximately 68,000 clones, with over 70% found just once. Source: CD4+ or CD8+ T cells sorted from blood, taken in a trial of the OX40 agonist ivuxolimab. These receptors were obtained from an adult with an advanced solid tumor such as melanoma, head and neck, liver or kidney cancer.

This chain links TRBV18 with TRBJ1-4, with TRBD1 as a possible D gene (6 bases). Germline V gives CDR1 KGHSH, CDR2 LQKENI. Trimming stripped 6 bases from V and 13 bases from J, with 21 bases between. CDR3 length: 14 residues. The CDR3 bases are TGTGCCAGCTCGTCATCGGGGGCCGCAGGCGTACTGTTTTTT. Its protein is CASSSSGAAGVLFF. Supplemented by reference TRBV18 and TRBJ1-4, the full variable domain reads NAGVMQNPRHLVRRRGQEARLRCSPMKGHSHVYWYRQLPEEGLKFMVYLQKENIIDESGMPKERFSAEFPKEGPSILRIQQVVRGDSAAYFCASSSSGAAGVLFFGSGTQLSVL.

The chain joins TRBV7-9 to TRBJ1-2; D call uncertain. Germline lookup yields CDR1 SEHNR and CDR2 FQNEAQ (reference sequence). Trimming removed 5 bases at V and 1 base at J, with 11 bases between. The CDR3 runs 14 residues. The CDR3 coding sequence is TGTGCCAGCAGCCCCCCCGGCGGTAACTATGGCTACACCTTC. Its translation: CASSPPGGNYGYTF.

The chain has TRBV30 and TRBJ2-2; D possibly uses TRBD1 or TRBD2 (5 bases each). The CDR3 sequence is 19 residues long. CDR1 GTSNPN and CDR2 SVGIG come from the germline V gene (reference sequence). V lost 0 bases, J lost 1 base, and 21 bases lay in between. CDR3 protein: CAWSVRGPTAGRNTGELFF. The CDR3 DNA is TGTGCCTGGAGTGTACGGGGCCCCACGGCAGGGAGGAACACCGGGGAGCTGTTTTTT.

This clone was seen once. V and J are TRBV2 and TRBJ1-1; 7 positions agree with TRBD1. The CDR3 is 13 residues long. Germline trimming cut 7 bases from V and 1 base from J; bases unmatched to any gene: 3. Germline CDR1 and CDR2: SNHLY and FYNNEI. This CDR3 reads CASTRDRNTEAFF. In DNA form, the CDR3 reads TGTGCCAGCACCCGGGACAGGAACACTGAAGCTTTCTTT.

CDR3 nucleotide sequence: TGTGCCAGCAGCCAAGAAGATGGCTTTAACTCCTACAATGAGCAGTTCTTC. Translated, it gives CASSQEDGFNSYNEQFF. This sequence joins TRBV4-2 and TRBJ2-1; D gene unclear. V lost 0 bases to trimming and J lost 0 bases, with 12 bases between them. This CDR3 has 17 amino acids. Germline CDR1 is LGHNA and CDR2 is YNFKEQ.

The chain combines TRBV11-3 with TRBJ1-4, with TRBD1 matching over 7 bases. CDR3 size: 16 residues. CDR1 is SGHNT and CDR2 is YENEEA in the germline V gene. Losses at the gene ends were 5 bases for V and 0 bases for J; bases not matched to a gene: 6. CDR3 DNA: TGTGCCAGCAGCCGGGGGACAGATGCAACTAATGAAAAACTGTTTTTT. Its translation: CASSRGTDATNEKLFF.

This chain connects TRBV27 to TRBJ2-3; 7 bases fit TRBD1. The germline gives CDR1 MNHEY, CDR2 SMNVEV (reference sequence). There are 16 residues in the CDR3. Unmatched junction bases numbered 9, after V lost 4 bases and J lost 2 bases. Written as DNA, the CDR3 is TGTGCCAGCAGTTCAGAGACAGGGACCGACACAGATACGCAGTATTTT. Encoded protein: CASSSETGTDTDTQYF.

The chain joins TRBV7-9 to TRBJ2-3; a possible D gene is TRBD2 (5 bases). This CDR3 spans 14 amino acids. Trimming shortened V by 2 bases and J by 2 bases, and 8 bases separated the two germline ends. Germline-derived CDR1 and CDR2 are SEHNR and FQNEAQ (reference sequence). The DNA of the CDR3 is TGTGCCAGCAGCTTATCGGGGAACACAGATACGCAGTATTTT. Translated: CASSLSGNTDTQYF.

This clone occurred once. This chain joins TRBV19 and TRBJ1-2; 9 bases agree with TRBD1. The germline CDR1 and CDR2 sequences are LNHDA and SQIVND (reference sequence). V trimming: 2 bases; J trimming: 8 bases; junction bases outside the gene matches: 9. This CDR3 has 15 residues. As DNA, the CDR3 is TGTGCCAGTAGTATATCAGGGACAGGGATTGGCGGCTACACCTTC. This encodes CASSISGTGIGGYTF.

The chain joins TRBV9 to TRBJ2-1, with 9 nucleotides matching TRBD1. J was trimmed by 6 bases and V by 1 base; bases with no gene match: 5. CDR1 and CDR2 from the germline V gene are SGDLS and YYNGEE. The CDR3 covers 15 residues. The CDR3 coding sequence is TGTGCCAGCAGCGTATCGGGACAGGGCTCCAATGAGCAGTTCTTC. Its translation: CASSVSGQGSNEQFF.

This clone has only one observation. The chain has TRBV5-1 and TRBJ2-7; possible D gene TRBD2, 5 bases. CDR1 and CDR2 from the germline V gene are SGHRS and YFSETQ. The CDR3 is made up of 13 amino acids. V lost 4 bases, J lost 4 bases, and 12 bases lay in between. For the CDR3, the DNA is TGCGCCAGCAGCGCACGAGAGGGTTACGAGCAGTACTTC. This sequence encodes CASSAREGYEQYF.

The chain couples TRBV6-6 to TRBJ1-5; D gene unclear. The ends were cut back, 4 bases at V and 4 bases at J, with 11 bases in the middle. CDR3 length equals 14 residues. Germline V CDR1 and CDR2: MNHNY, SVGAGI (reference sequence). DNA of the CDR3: TGTGCCAGCAGTTTTGTCAGCCGGAATCAGCCCCAGCATTTT. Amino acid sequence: CASSFVSRNQPQHF.

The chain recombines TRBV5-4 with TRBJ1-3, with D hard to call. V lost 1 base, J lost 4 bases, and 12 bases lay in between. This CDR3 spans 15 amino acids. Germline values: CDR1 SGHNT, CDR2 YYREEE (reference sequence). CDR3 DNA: TGTGCCAGCAGCTTGTGGGGTTTTGGAGGAAACACCATATATTTT. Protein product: CASSLWGFGGNTIYF. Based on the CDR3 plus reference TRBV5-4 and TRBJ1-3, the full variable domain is ETGVTQSPTHLIKTRGQQVTLRCSSQSGHNTVSWYQQALGQGPQFIFQYYREEENGRGNFPPRFSGLQFPNYSSELNVNALELDDSALYLCASSLWGFGGNTIYFGEGSWLTVV.

This chain's CDR3 is CASSGRPGTVSYNEQFF. Written as DNA, the CDR3 is TGTGCCAGCAGTGGCCGCCCCGGGACAGTGAGCTACAATGAGCAGTTCTTC. The chain recombines TRBV2 with TRBJ2-1, with 7 bases aligning to TRBD1. Germline trimming cut 4 bases from V and 3 bases from J; bases unmatched to any gene: 12. CDR1 and CDR2 from the germline V gene are SNHLY and FYNNEI. The CDR3 extends over 17 amino acids.

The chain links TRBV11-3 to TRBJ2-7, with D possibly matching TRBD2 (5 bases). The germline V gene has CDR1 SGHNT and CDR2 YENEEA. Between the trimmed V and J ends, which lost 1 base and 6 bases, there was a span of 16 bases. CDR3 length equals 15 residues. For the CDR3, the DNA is TGTGCCAGCAGCTTAGTGGCGGCTAGCAACTTCGAGCAGTACTTC. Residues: CASSLVAASNFEQYF.